The 29 T cell receptor beta chains given below trace back to one sample, sequenced in a study of shared clonotypes between healthy human individuals. Clones were read by immunoSEQ multiplex PCR, and TCRdb kept only the in-frame ones, dropping some. This sample carries some 800,000 clones, 80% to 95% of them seen once, and the ten largest clones take more than 20%. It was CD45RO-negative cells, positively selected for CCR7, that made up naive CD8 cells, with terminally differentiated effector memory CD45RA+ cells excluded. Sequencing was carried out using naive CD8+ T cells sorted from blood. Receptor source: a man under 40 in good health.

The chain carries TRBV5-5 and TRBJ2-7; 10 nucleotides match TRBD1. CDR3 length: 15 residues. V lost 8 bases to trimming and J lost 4 bases; unmatched junction nucleotides: 12. Germline loops: CDR1 SGHKS, CDR2 YYEKEE (reference sequence). Here the CDR3 reads CASPPPGQGLYEQYF. In DNA form, the CDR3 reads TGTGCCAGTCCCCCCCCGGGACAGGGGCTATACGAGCAGTACTTC.

The CDR3 coding sequence is TGCGCCAGCCGGGACAGGCCGAACACCGGGGAGCTGTTTTTT. Protein sequence: CASRDRPNTGELFF. The rearrangement links TRBV5-1 to TRBJ2-2, with 8 bases aligning to TRBD1. The V gene end was trimmed by 7 bases and the J gene end by 0 bases; junction bases not matched to a gene: 2. CDR1 SGHRS and CDR2 YFSETQ come from the germline V gene. This CDR3 region has 14 residues.

The V gene is TRBV7-8, the J gene TRBJ2-3; D gene unclear. The germline gives CDR1 SGHVS, CDR2 FQNEAQ. CDR3 length: 15 residues. Trimming took off 1 base at V and 3 bases at J, with 11 bases between the two ends. The CDR3, as DNA: TGTGCCAGCAGCTTAGAGGTCGGGCAGACAGATACGCAGTATTTT. This gives the protein CASSLEVGQTDTQYF. Complete variable domain (other parts from reference TRBV7-8 and TRBJ2-3): GAGVSQSPRYKVAKRGQDVALRCDPISGHVSLFWYQQALGQGPEFLTYFQNEAQLDKSGLPSDRFFAERPEGSVSTLKIQRTQQEDSAVYLCASSLEVGQTDTQYFGPGTRLTVL.

The chain employs TRBV29-1 and TRBJ2-6; possibly TRBD2 for D (6 bases). V lost 0 bases and J lost 2, with 17 bases in between. CDR1 is SQVTM and CDR2 is ANQGSEA in the germline V gene. This CDR3 has 18 residues. The CDR3 DNA reads TGCAGCGTTGAAGACAGAGTGGAGGGCTACCCTGGGGCCAACGTCCTGACTTTC. It specifies CSVEDRVEGYPGANVLTF.

For the CDR3, the DNA is TGTGCCAGCAGCTTAGCCCCGCAAGGAGAGACCCAGTACTTC. Its protein is CASSLAPQGETQYF. This chain connects TRBV13 to TRBJ2-5; D is undetermined. V lost 1 base and J lost 4, with 10 bases in between. Germline V CDR1 and CDR2: PRHDT, FYEKMQ (reference sequence). The CDR3 runs 14 residues.

The chain combines TRBV29-1 with TRBJ2-5; tentative D call: TRBD1 (6 bases). The CDR3 runs 13 residues. Germline CDR1 SQVTM, CDR2 ANQGSEA. V lost 3 bases and J 6 bases, leaving 14 bases between the germline ends. CDR3 nucleotide sequence: TGCAGCGTTGATTGGACAGCCGGAAAGACCCAGTACTTC. It translates to CSVDWTAGKTQYF.

The chain joins TRBV27 to TRBJ2-1; tentatively, D is TRBD1 or TRBD2 (7 bases each). V dropped 6 bases and J dropped 10 bases, with 19 bases sitting between them. This CDR3 comprises 14 residues. CDR1 and CDR2 from the germline V gene are MNHEY and SMNVEV (reference sequence). For the CDR3, the DNA is TGTGCCAGCAGCCTCAGGGGGGAGGGCCGGGAGCAGTTCTTC. As protein: CASSLRGEGREQFF.

Details on this clone: Different DNA sequences within this sample yield the same CDR3. This chain joins TRBV5-4 and TRBJ1-1; TRBD1 aligns across 7 bases. J lost 7 bases, V lost 6 bases, and 3 bases had no gene match. Germline values: CDR1 SGHNT, CDR2 YYREEE (reference sequence). The CDR3 has 11 residues. CDR3 sequence (DNA): TGTGCCAGCACCGACAGGGTTGAAGCTTTCTTT. The encoded protein is CASTDRVEAFF.

V is TRBV19 and J is TRBJ2-7, with a weak D call TRBD1 (6 bases). The CDR3 has 14 amino acids. CDR1 and CDR2 from the germline V gene are LNHDA and SQIVND (reference sequence). Trimming removed 3 bases at V and 1 base at J, with 10 bases between. The CDR3 nucleotides read TGTGCCAGTAGTATCAACAGGGTTTCCTACGAGCAGTACTTC. Translated, it gives CASSINRVSYEQYF.

J is TRBJ2-7 and V is TRBV2; the match to TRBD2 covers 8 bases. Trimming took 0 bases from V and 3 from J; bases not matched to a gene: 13. Looked up from germline, CDR1 is SNHLY and CDR2 is FYNNEI. The CDR3 spans 18 residues. This CDR3 reads CASSEALGGLDFGYEQYF. The CDR3, as DNA: TGTGCCAGCAGTGAAGCGCTTGGGGGACTAGATTTTGGCTACGAGCAGTACTTC.

This CDR3 is CASSARLAGGTGELFF. The CDR3 DNA follows: TGTGCCAGCAGCGCCCGACTAGCGGGAGGGACCGGGGAGCTGTTTTTT. The rearrangement joins TRBV7-9 to TRBJ2-2; 14 nucleotides align to TRBD2. V was clipped by 5 bases and J by 5 bases; unmatched bases: 4. The germline gives CDR1 SEHNR, CDR2 FQNEAQ (reference sequence). CDR3 length equals 16 residues. The full variable domain, in which reference TRBV7-9 and TRBJ2-2 provide the parts outside the CDR3, is DTGVSQNPRHKITKRGQNVTFRCDPISEHNRLYWYRQTLGQGPEFLTYFQNEAQLEKSRLLSDRFSAERPKGSFSTLEIQRTEQGDSAMYLCASSARLAGGTGELFFGEGSRLTVL.

The chain's CDR3 is CASSTGTGMNTEAFF. CDR3 coding DNA: TGTGCCAGCAGCACCGGGACAGGCATGAACACTGAAGCTTTCTTT. V and J are TRBV5-5 and TRBJ1-1, with TRBD1 matching 8 bases. The CDR3 runs to 15 residues. V trimming: 4 bases; J trimming: 0 bases; junction bases outside the gene matches: 5. Germline V gene lookup returns CDR1 SGHKS and CDR2 YYEKEE (reference sequence).

V gene TRBV5-1 combines with J gene TRBJ2-7; weak D call: TRBD1 (5 bases). The CDR3 is 13 amino acids. Trimming took off 1 base at V and 2 bases at J, with 7 bases between the two ends. Germline V CDR1 and CDR2: SGHRS, YFSETQ. CDR3 sequence: CASSLWGTYEQYF. The CDR3 bases are TGCGCCAGCAGCTTGTGGGGCACCTACGAGCAGTACTTC.

The chain has TRBV7-9 and TRBJ2-1, with D perhaps matching TRBD1 (6 bases). This CDR3 has 15 amino acids. Germline V gene sequence: CDR1 SEHNR, CDR2 FQNEAQ (reference sequence). V lost 5 bases, J lost 0 bases, and 11 bases lay in between. Here the CDR3 DNA reads TGTGCCAGCAGCCCAAAGGACAGCTCCTACAATGAGCAGTTCTTC. Its translation: CASSPKDSSYNEQFF. Full variable domain (missing parts from reference TRBV7-9 and TRBJ2-1): DTGVSQNPRHKITKRGQNVTFRCDPISEHNRLYWYRQTLGQGPEFLTYFQNEAQLEKSRLLSDRFSAERPKGSFSTLEIQRTEQGDSAMYLCASSPKDSSYNEQFFGPGTRLTVL.

The chain joins TRBV4-1 to TRBJ2-5; D is perhaps TRBD2 (6 bases). V was trimmed by 0 bases and J by 7 bases, leaving 15 bases between them. The CDR3 loop spans 15 amino acids. Looked up from germline, CDR1 is MGHRA and CDR2 is YSYEKL. The CDR3 DNA reads TGCGCCAGCAGCCAAGATCGCCTAGCGAAGCCGACCCAGTACTTC. Translation gives CASSQDRLAKPTQYF.

The chain combines TRBV7-2 with TRBJ2-5; the match to TRBD2 covers 10 bases. CDR3 size: 16 residues. The germline CDR1 and CDR2 sequences are SGHTA and FQGNSA. Trimming cost V 2 bases and J 2 bases; bases outside gene matches: 5. CDR3 in amino acids: CASSLLAGAGQETQYF. CDR3 DNA sequence: TGTGCCAGCAGCTTACTAGCGGGAGCGGGGCAAGAGACCCAGTACTTC.

V is TRBV7-9 and J is TRBJ2-5, with a possible D match to TRBD1 (5 bases). V lost 5 bases, J lost 2 bases, and 27 bases lay in between. The V gene's germline CDR1 is SEHNR and CDR2 FQNEAQ (reference sequence). This CDR3 comprises 19 residues. CDR3 sequence reads: CASSPRQQLFVGEQETQYF. The CDR3 DNA is TGTGCCAGCAGCCCCAGACAGCAATTATTTGTTGGCGAACAAGAGACCCAGTACTTC.

The V call is TRBV19, the J call TRBJ2-3; possibly TRBD1 for D (6 bases). The length of the CDR3 is 15 residues. Germline V lookup: CDR1 LNHDA, CDR2 SQIVND (reference sequence). The CDR3 loop reads CAPSGGGHITDTQYF. For the CDR3, the DNA is TGTGCTCCCTCAGGTGGGGGACACATCACAGATACGCAGTATTTT.

The chain uses TRBV9 and TRBJ2-5; D may be TRBD1 (7 bases). Trimming pared 3 bases from V and 1 base from J, leaving 19 bases between. Germline assignment: CDR1 SGDLS and CDR2 YYNGEE. The CDR3 loop spans 17 amino acids. The DNA for the CDR3 is TGTGCCAGCAGCGCGGGGGACAGCTCCCACCTCCAAGAGACCCAGTACTTC. As protein: CASSAGDSSHLQETQYF.

The chain employs TRBV12-5 and TRBJ1-2, with 8 positions matching TRBD1. Germline V CDR1 and CDR2: LGHNT, FRNRAP. J gave up 0 bases and V 0 bases, and 18 bases lay outside the gene matches. The CDR3 spans 21 residues. The CDR3 coding sequence is TGTGCTAGTGGTTTGGTAACGGGTGCGAGAGGACAGGGAGGTACTAACTATGGCTACACCTTC. This translates into CASGLVTGARGQGGTNYGYTF.

With regard to this clone: A far larger clone differs by one base, so this is likely a read error. Other DNA sequences in the same sample also yield this CDR3. CDR3 sequence (DNA): TGTGCCAGCAGTGCCGGGACAGGGGGCTACGAGCAGTACTTC. As protein: CASSAGTGGYEQYF. This sequence joins TRBV2 and TRBJ2-7; 11 positions agree with TRBD1. CDR3 size: 14 residues. Unmatched junction bases numbered 2, after V lost 4 bases and J lost 3 bases. Germline V gives CDR1 SNHLY, CDR2 FYNNEI.

A single count supports this clone. The chain recombines TRBV4-1 with TRBJ2-7, with D hard to call. V was shortened by 1 base and J by 3 bases, with 16 bases between the two germline ends. CDR3 length: 16 residues. Germline assignment: CDR1 MGHRA and CDR2 YSYEKL. CDR3 loop: CASSQVSVSSYYEQYF. The CDR3 coding sequence is TGCGCCAGCAGCCAAGTTTCCGTCAGCAGTTACTACGAGCAGTACTTC.

The chain combines TRBV7-9 with TRBJ2-3, with 13 bases identical to TRBD2. The germline V gene has CDR1 SEHNR and CDR2 FQNEAQ (reference sequence). With V trimmed by 5 bases and J by 5 bases, 7 bases remained unmatched. CDR3 length: 16 residues. CDR3 bases: TGTGCCAGCAGCCCTGGACTAGCGGGAGTCGGAGATACGCAGTATTTT. Amino acids: CASSPGLAGVGDTQYF.

V gene TRBV29-1 combines with J gene TRBJ1-1, with D perhaps TRBD1 (5 bases). CDR1 is SQVTM and CDR2 is ANQGSEA in the germline V gene. The CDR3 is made up of 14 amino acids. V dropped 0 bases and J dropped 1 base, with 9 bases sitting between them. CDR3 amino acids: CSVEDWGQNTEAFF. The CDR3 DNA is TGCAGCGTTGAAGATTGGGGCCAGAACACTGAAGCTTTCTTT.

This chain joins TRBV29-1 and TRBJ1-2; TRBD1 aligns across 8 bases. CDR1 SQVTM and CDR2 ANQGSEA come from the germline V gene. The CDR3 is made up of 13 amino acids. V trimming: 6 bases; J trimming: 5 bases; junction bases outside the gene matches: 8. CDR3 nucleotide sequence: TGCAGCGTCCAGGGACAGGAATCATATGGCTACACCTTC. This gives the protein CSVQGQESYGYTF.

The rearrangement joins TRBV5-8 to TRBJ2-1; 10 positions agree with TRBD2. Germline CDR1 is SGHTS and CDR2 is YDEGEE. Germline trimming cut 3 bases from V and 0 bases from J; bases unmatched to any gene: 0. This CDR3 spans 15 amino acids. CDR3 sequence: CASSSSGSSYNEQFF. The DNA for the CDR3 is TGTGCCAGCAGCTCTAGCGGGAGCTCCTACAATGAGCAGTTCTTC.

V is TRBV6-1 and J is TRBJ2-7, with D perhaps TRBD1 (6 bases). Trimming pared 11 bases from V and 2 bases from J, leaving 10 bases between. The germline gives CDR1 MNHNS, CDR2 SASEGT. The CDR3 runs to 11 residues. In nucleotides, the CDR3 is TGTGCCGAAGGGGGAGCCTACGAGCAGTACTTC. Encoded protein: CAEGGAYEQYF.

The chain recombines TRBV28 with TRBJ2-1, with TRBD2 matching over 11 bases. Trimming at V came to 1 base and at J to 7 bases, leaving 6 bases not matched to a gene. Germline-derived CDR1 and CDR2 are MDHEN and SYDVKM. This CDR3 spans 16 amino acids. The CDR3 protein is CASSLSGIAGGNEQFF. The CDR3 region has the DNA TGTGCCAGCAGTTTATCAGGGATAGCGGGAGGGAATGAGCAGTTCTTC.

This clone showed up just once. The chain has TRBV4-3 and TRBJ1-4; the D is unclear. This CDR3 region has 14 residues. V gave up 2 bases and J gave up 8 bases, with 12 bases separating them. The germline V gene encodes CDR1 LGHNA and CDR2 YSLEER. CDR3 amino acids: CASSQRGLGEKLFF. CDR3 DNA sequence: TGCGCCAGCAGCCAAAGAGGGCTGGGCGAAAAACTGTTTTTT.